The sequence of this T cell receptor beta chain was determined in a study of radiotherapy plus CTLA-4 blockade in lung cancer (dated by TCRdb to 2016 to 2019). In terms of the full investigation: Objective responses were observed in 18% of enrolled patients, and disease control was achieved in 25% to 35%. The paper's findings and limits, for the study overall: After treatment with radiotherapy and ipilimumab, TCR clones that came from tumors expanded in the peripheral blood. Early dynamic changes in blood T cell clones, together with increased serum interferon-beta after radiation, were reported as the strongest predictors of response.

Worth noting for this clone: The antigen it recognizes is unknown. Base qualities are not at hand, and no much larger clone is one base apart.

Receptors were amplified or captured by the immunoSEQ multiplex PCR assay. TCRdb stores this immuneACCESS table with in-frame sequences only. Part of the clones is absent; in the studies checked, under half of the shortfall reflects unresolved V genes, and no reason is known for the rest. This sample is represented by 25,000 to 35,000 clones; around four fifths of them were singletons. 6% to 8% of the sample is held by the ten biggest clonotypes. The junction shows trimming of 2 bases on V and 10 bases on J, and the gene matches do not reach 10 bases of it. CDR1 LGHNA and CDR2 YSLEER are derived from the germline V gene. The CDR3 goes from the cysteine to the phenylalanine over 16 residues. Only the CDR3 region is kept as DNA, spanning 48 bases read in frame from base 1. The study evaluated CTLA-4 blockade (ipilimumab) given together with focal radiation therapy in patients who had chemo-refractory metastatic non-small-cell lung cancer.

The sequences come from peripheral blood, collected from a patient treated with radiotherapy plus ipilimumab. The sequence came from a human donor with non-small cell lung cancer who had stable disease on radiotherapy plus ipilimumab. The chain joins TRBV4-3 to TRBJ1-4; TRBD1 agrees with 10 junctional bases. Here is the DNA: TGCGCCAGCAGCCAAAACTCCGGGACAGGGGTGAGAAAACTGTTTTTT. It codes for CASSQNSGTGVRKLFF.